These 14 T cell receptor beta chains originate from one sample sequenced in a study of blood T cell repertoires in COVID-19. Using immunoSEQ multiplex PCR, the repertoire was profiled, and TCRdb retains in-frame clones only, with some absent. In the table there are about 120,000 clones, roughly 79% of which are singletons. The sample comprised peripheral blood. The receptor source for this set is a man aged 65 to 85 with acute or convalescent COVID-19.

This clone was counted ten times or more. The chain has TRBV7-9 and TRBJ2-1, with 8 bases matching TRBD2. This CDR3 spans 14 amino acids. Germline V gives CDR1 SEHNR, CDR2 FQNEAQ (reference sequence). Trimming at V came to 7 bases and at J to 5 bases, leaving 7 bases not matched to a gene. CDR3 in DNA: TGTGCCAGCACTAGGGGTAGCGGGGACAATGAGCAGTTCTTC. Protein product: CASTRGSGDNEQFF.

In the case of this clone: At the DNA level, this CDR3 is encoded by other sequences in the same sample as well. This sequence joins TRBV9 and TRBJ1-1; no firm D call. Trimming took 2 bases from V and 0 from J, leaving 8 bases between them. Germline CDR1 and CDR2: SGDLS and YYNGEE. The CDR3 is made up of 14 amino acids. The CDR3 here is CASSVGPMNTEAFF. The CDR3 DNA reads TGTGCCAGCAGCGTGGGCCCTATGAACACTGAAGCTTTCTTT.

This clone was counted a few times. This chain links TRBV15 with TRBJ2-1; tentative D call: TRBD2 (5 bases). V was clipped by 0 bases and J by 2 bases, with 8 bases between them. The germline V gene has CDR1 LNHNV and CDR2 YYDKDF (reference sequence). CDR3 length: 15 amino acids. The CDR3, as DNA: TGTGCCACCAGCAGAGACGCGGGCGCCTACAATGAGCAGTTCTTC. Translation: CATSRDAGAYNEQFF.

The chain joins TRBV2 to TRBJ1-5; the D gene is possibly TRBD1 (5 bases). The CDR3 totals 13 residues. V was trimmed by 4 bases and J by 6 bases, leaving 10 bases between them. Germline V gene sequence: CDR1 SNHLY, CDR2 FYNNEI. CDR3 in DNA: TGTGCCAGCAGTGGCCTCCAGGGTCAGCCCCAGCATTTT. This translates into CASSGLQGQPQHF.

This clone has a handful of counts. The CDR3 sequence: CASSLTGQGIGAEAFF. As DNA, the CDR3 is TGTGCCAGCAGCTTGACGGGACAGGGGATCGGGGCTGAAGCTTTCTTT. The J gene is TRBJ1-1, the V gene TRBV7-2, with 10 bases matching TRBD1. Per the germline V gene, CDR1 is SGHTA and CDR2 is FQGNSA. This CDR3 is built from 16 residues. The junction had 10 bases not matched to a gene; V was cut back by 3 bases and J by 6 bases.

CDR3 coding DNA: TGCGCCAGCAGCTTAGAGCCCACCGGGGAGCTGTTTTTT. It yields the protein CASSLEPTGELFF. The chain uses TRBV5-1 and TRBJ2-2; the D is unclear. V lost 2 bases, J lost 4 bases, and 6 bases lay in between. CDR1 and CDR2 from the germline V gene are SGHRS and YFSETQ. The length of the CDR3 is 13 residues.

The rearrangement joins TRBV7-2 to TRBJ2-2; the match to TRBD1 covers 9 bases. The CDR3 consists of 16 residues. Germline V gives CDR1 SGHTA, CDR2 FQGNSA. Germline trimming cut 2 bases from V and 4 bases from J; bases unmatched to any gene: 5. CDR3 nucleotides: TGTGCCAGCAGCTTATGGGACAGGGTCGTCACCGGGGAGCTGTTTTTT. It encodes CASSLWDRVVTGELFF.

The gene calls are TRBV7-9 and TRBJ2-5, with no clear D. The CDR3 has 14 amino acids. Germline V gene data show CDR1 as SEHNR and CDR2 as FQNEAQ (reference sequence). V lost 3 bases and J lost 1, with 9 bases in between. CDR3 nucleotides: TGTGCCAGCAGCTTCCGAGGTTTCCAAGAGACCCAGTACTTC. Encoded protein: CASSFRGFQETQYF.

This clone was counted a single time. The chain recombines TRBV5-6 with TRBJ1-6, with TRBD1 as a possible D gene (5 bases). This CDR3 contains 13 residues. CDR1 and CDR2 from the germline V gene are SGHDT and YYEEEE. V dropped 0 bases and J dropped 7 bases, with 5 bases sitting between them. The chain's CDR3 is CASSLGQNSPLHF. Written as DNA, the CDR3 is TGTGCCAGCAGCTTGGGACAGAATTCACCCCTCCACTTT.

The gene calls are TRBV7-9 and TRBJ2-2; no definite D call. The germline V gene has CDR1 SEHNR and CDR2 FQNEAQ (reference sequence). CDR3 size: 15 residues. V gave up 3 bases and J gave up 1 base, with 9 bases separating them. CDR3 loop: CASSFTSGNTGELFF. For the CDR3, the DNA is TGTGCCAGCAGCTTCACGTCGGGGAACACCGGGGAGCTGTTTTTT.

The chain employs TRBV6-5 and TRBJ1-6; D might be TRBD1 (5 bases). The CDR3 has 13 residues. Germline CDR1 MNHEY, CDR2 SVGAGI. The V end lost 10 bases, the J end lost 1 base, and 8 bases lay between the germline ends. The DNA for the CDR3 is TGTGCCACCGCAGGGTCCTATAATTCACCCCTCCACTTT. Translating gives CATAGSYNSPLHF.

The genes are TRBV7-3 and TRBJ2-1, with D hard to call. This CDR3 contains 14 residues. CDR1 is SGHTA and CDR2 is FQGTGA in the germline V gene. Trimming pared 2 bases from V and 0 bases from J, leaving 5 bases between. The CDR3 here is CASSLYSSYNEQFF. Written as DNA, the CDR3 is TGTGCCAGCAGCTTATATAGCTCCTACAATGAGCAGTTCTTC. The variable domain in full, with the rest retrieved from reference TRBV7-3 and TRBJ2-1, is GAGVSQTPSNKVTEKGKYVELRCDPISGHTALYWYRQSLGQGPEFLIYFQGTGAADDSGLPNDRFFAVRPEGSVSTLKIQRTERGDSAVYLCASSLYSSYNEQFFGPGTRLTVL.

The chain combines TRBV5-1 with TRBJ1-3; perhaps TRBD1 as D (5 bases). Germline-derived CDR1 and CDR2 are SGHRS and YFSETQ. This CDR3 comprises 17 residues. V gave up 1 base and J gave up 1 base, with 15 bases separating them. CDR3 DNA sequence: TGCGCCAGCAGCTTGTTAGCGGGGGGATCTTCTGGAAACACCATATATTTT. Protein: CASSLLAGGSSGNTIYF.

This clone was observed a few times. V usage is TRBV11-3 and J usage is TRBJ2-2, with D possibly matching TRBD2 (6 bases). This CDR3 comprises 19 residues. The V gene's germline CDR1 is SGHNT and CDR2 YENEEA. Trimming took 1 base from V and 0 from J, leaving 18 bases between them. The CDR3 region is CASSLGNIGRGANTGELFF. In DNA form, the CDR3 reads TGTGCCAGCAGCTTAGGGAACATCGGACGCGGGGCGAACACCGGGGAGCTGTTTTTT. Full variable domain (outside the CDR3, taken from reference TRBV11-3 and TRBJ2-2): EAGVVQSPRYKIIEKKQPVAFWCNPISGHNTLYWYLQNLGQGPELLIRYENEEAVDDSQLPKDRFSAERLKGVDSTLKIQPAELGDSAVYLCASSLGNIGRGANTGELFFGEGSRLTVL.